The 18 T cell receptor beta chains below come from one sample, sequenced in a study of immune heterogeneity within non-small cell lung tumors. In a multiplex PCR, 32 V and 13 J primers amplified TCR beta CDR3. TCRdb fed the multiplex PCR reads into MiXCR, producing one record per CDR3 protein. The repertoire holds 21,000 or so distinct CDR3 sequences, 25% to 30% seen once, with 4.4% in the top ten. Bulk tumor genomic DNA constituted the template, at around 600 ng per sample. Widely spaced biopsies, several per primary tumor, were obtained at surgery. Undergoing curative surgery were patients whose non-small cell lung cancer was untreated and newly diagnosed. The sequencing sample was made of lung tumor tissue. Receptors originate from a man in his forties with non-small cell lung cancer.

About this clonotype: This clone may be a read error of a much larger clone one base away. The chain is built from TRBV10-3 and TRBJ1-4; TRBD1 might be the D (6 bases). Trimming stripped 6 bases from V and 6 bases from J, with 11 bases between. The CDR3 length is 13 residues. Per the germline V gene, CDR1 is ENHRY and CDR2 is SYGVKD. The CDR3 sequence: CAISSGHHEKLFF. The CDR3 DNA is TGTGCCATCAGCTCGGGACATCATGAAAAACTGTTTTTT.

This clonotype has ten or more counts. The chain carries TRBV18 and TRBJ2-3; TRBD2 is a possible D gene (5 bases). CDR1 is KGHSH, CDR2 LQKENI, per germline. The CDR3 runs 13 residues. V was pared by 5 bases and J by 1 base, with 7 bases between. This CDR3 reads CASSRTGTDTQYF. For the CDR3, the DNA is TGTGCCAGCTCAAGGACTGGCACAGATACGCAGTATTTT. The variable domain in full, with the rest retrieved from reference TRBV18 and TRBJ2-3, is NAGVMQNPRHLVRRRGQEARLRCSPMKGHSHVYWYRQLPEEGLKFMVYLQKENIIDESGMPKERFSAEFPKEGPSILRIQQVVRGDSAAYFCASSRTGTDTQYFGPGTRLTVL.

The V and J genes are TRBV4-2 and TRBJ2-3; 11 nucleotides agree with TRBD2. The V segment lost 1 base and the J segment 6 bases; nucleotides outside the gene matches: 15. The length of the CDR3 is 19 residues. CDR1 is LGHNA and CDR2 is YNFKEQ in the germline V gene. The CDR3 is CASSQGEASGRLNRDTQYF. The CDR3 DNA reads as TGTGCCAGCAGCCAAGGGGAGGCTAGCGGGAGGTTGAATAGGGATACGCAGTATTTT.

This clonotype was detected a few times. This chain joins TRBV30 and TRBJ2-3, with a weak D call TRBD1 (6 bases). The germline V and J ends were trimmed by 3 bases and 3 bases, with 13 bases remaining between them. The CDR3 totals 14 residues. The germline V gene has CDR1 GTSNPN and CDR2 SVGIG (reference sequence). CDR3 sequence reads: CAWRGDKSTDTQYF. CDR3 DNA: TGTGCCTGGAGGGGGGACAAAAGTACAGATACGCAGTATTTT.

The chain employs TRBV4-1 and TRBJ2-5, with a tentative D call TRBD1 (6 bases). V lost 0 bases and J 2 bases, leaving 13 bases between the germline ends. CDR3 length: 16 amino acids. Germline loops: CDR1 MGHRA, CDR2 YSYEKL. In DNA form, the CDR3 reads TGCGCCAGCAGCCAAGAAGCTACAGGGCGTCAAGAGACCCAGTACTTC. Protein: CASSQEATGRQETQYF.

V and J are TRBV4-1 and TRBJ2-7, with no clear D. The V end was cut by 1 base, the J end by 0 bases, with 10 bases between. CDR1 and CDR2 (germline): MGHRA, YSYEKL. There are 15 residues in the CDR3. For the CDR3, the DNA is TGCGCCAGCAGCCAAGGGGTGTGGGGCTCCTACGAGCAGTACTTC. Its protein is CASSQGVWGSYEQYF.

This clonotype qualifies as medium-sized. This chain links TRBV12-3 or TRBV12-4 with TRBJ1-4; D remains ambiguous. The V and J ends lost 5 bases and 5 bases respectively, with 12 bases between them. This CDR3 is 14 amino acids long. The CDR3 DNA sequence: TGTGCCAGCAGTACCTATTCGAGGAATGAAAAACTGTTTTTT. This gives the protein CASSTYSRNEKLFF.

The chain uses TRBV20-1 and TRBJ1-1, with D perhaps matching TRBD1 (6 bases). This CDR3 is built from 14 residues. Germline V CDR1 and CDR2: DFQATT, SNEGSKA (reference sequence). Trimming removed 0 bases at V and 4 bases at J, with 12 bases between. CDR3 amino acids: CSARDYRVRTEAFF. Here the CDR3 DNA reads TGCAGTGCTAGAGATTACAGGGTTCGCACTGAAGCTTTCTTT.

This chain links TRBV19 with TRBJ1-1, with D possibly matching TRBD1 (5 bases). Trimming took 3 bases from V and 3 from J, leaving 14 bases between them. The CDR3 contains 15 residues. Per the germline V gene, CDR1 is LNHDA and CDR2 is SQIVND (reference sequence). This chain's CDR3 is CASSISGGGDTEAFF. The CDR3 nucleotides read TGTGCCAGTAGTATTTCGGGGGGTGGGGACACTGAAGCTTTCTTT. The variable domain in full, with the rest retrieved from reference TRBV19 and TRBJ1-1, is DGGITQSPKYLFRKEGQNVTLSCEQNLNHDAMYWYRQDPGQGLRLIYYSQIVNDFQKGDIAEGYSVSREKKESFPLTVTSAQKNPTAFYLCASSISGGGDTEAFFGQGTRLTVV.

The rearrangement joins TRBV3-1 to TRBJ2-7; TRBD2 is a possible D gene (5 bases). Per germline, CDR1 LGHDT and CDR2 YNNKEL (reference sequence). Trimming cost V 3 bases and J 6 bases, with 9 bases left between them. CDR3 length: 12 amino acids. CDR3 in DNA: TGTGCCAGCAGCCAGACCCGGGGCGAGCAGTACTTC. It is translated as CASSQTRGEQYF.

V and J are TRBV11-3 and TRBJ2-1, with D uncertain. The ends were cut back, 5 bases at V and 0 bases at J, with 5 bases in the middle. CDR1 is SGHNT, CDR2 YENEEA, per germline. This CDR3 comprises 13 residues. The CDR3 DNA is TGTGCCAGCAGCCAGAGCTCCTACAATGAGCAGTTCTTC. This gives the protein CASSQSSYNEQFF.

In regard to this clonotype: Mismatch with germline at one junction end may stem from a read error. The chain carries TRBV7-3 and TRBJ2-5, with D possibly TRBD2 on 6 matching bases. Germline loops: CDR1 SGHTA, CDR2 FQGTGA. This CDR3 comprises 15 residues. The CDR3 nucleotides read TGTGCCAGCAACTTATTTGGAGGGAGAGGAGAGACCCAGTACTTC. Protein: CASNLFGGRGETQYF.

This clonotype was seen ten or more times. The chain combines TRBV5-1 with TRBJ2-3, with D tentatively TRBD1 (5 bases). The CDR3 has 15 residues. Germline V gene data show CDR1 as SGHRS and CDR2 as YFSETQ. The V end lost 3 bases, the J end lost 2 bases, and 13 bases lay between the germline ends. In nucleotides, the CDR3 is TGCGCCAGCAGCTCCGAAGACAGAAACACAGATACGCAGTATTTT. It is translated as CASSSEDRNTDTQYF.

Many counts were recorded for this clonotype. The chain recombines TRBV11-2 with TRBJ2-5; D unclear. The CDR3 runs 13 residues. Germline CDR1 and CDR2: SGHAT and FQNNGV. Deletions cut 0 bases from V and 5 bases from J, with 7 bases between. The CDR3 coding sequence is TGTGCCAGCAGCTTAGAGGGAATTGAGACCCAGTACTTC. As protein: CASSLEGIETQYF.

This chain joins TRBV5-4 and TRBJ1-2, with D unclear. CDR3 length: 13 amino acids. Germline CDR1 is SGHNT and CDR2 is YYREEE (reference sequence). Trimming removed 4 bases at V and 8 bases at J, with 15 bases between. The CDR3 loop reads CASSTGGIGGYTF. The CDR3 nucleotides are TGTGCCAGCAGCACGGGCGGAATCGGAGGCTACACCTTC.

In nucleotides, the CDR3 is TGTGCCAGCAGTTACACCCCCTACGAGCAGTACTTC. It codes for CASSYTPYEQYF. The chain combines TRBV6-5 with TRBJ2-7; D is unclear. The CDR3 is 12 amino acids. Germline assignment: CDR1 MNHEY and CDR2 SVGAGI. V gave up 2 bases and J gave up 2 bases, with 4 bases separating them.

Details on this clonotype: Just one base apart from a much larger clone, this may be a read error. The chain carries TRBV9 and TRBJ2-7; TRBD2 matches 7 bases. This CDR3 comprises 15 residues. Germline V gives CDR1 SGDLS, CDR2 YYNGEE. CDR3 DNA sequence: TGTGCCAGCAGCGTCGATCCGACTAGCTTGTACGGGCAGTACTTC. It codes for CASSVDPTSLYGQYF.

As to this clonotype: A clone one base away is much larger, so this may be a read error. The V and J genes are TRBV13 and TRBJ2-7; 10 nucleotides match TRBD1. Germline lookup yields CDR1 PRHDT and CDR2 FYEKMQ (reference sequence). The CDR3 has 14 amino acids. CDR3 loop: CDSTRGQGLREQYF. The DNA for the CDR3 is TGTGACAGCACCCGGGGACAGGGGTTGAGGGAGCAGTACTTC.